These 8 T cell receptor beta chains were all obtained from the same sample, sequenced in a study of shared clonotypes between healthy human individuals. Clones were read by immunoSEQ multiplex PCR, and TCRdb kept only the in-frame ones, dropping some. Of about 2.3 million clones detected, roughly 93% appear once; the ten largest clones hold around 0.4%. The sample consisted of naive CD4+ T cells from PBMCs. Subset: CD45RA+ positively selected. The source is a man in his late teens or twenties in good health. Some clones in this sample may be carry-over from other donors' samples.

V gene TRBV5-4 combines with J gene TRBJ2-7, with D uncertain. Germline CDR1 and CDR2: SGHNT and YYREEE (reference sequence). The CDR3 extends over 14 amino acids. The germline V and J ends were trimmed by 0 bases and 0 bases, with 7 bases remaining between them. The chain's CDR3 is CASSLAADSYEQYF. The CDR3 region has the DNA TGTGCCAGCAGCTTGGCGGCAGACTCCTACGAGCAGTACTTC.

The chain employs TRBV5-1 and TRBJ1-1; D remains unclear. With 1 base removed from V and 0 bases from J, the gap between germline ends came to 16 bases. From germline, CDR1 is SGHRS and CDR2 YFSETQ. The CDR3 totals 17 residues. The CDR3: CASSLTTSLHMNTEAFF. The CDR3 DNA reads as TGCGCCAGCAGCTTGACGACTTCCCTCCACATGAACACTGAAGCTTTCTTT.

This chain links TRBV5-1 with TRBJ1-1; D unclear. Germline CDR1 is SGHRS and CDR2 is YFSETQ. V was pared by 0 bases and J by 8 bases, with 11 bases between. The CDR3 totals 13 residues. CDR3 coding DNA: TGCGCCAGCAGCTTGGGACAAAACTTAGAAGCTTTCTTT. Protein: CASSLGQNLEAFF.

CDR3 in amino acids: CASSSLSGDVQETQYF. The CDR3 DNA reads as TGTGCCAGCAGCTCCCTCTCGGGGGACGTTCAAGAGACCCAGTACTTC. V is TRBV7-2 and J is TRBJ2-5; tentatively, D is TRBD2 (6 bases). The CDR3 runs to 16 residues. The germline CDR1 and CDR2 sequences are SGHTA and FQGNSA. Trimming removed 4 bases at V and 2 bases at J, with 17 bases between.

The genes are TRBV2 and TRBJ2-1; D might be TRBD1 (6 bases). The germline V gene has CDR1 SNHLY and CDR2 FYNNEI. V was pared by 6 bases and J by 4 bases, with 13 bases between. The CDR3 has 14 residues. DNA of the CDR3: TGTGCCAGCAGGACCGGGACACGGTACAATGAGCAGTTCTTC. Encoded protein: CASRTGTRYNEQFF.

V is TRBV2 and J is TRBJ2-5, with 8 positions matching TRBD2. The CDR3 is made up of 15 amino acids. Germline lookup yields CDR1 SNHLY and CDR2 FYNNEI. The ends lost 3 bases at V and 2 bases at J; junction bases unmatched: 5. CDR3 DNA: TGTGCCAGCAGTGATCAGCGGGGGCCACAAGAGACCCAGTACTTC. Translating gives CASSDQRGPQETQYF.

In DNA, the CDR3 is TGTGCCAGCAGCTTCCGGACAGGGGGTATGAGTGAAGCTTTCTTT. It yields the protein CASSFRTGGMSEAFF. The chain recombines TRBV7-2 with TRBJ1-1; 10 nucleotides line up with TRBD1. J lost 7 bases, V lost 3 bases, and 8 bases had no gene match. Germline V gene sequence: CDR1 SGHTA, CDR2 FQGNSA. The CDR3 spans 15 residues.

For the CDR3, the DNA is TGTGCCATTGCGGGACCGTCGGTCACCGGGGAGCTGTTTTTT. Encoded protein: CAIAGPSVTGELFF. The V call is TRBV28, the J call TRBJ2-2; D might be TRBD2 (6 bases). Germline CDR1 and CDR2: MDHEN and SYDVKM. The CDR3 loop spans 14 amino acids. Trimming stripped 10 bases from V and 4 bases from J, with 16 bases between.